This TCR beta chain is from a study of Graves' ophthalmopathy and Graves' hyperthyroidism. From RNA, the CDR3 regions of TCR beta chains were amplified and sequenced. The first-round RT-PCR employed HTBI primers together with the Qiagen OneStep RT-PCR kit. A multiplex PCR was then performed as the second round. TCRdb reprocessed the multiplex PCR reads via MiXCR and lists one record per CDR3 protein. The sample holds around 660,000 distinct CDR3 sequences, roughly 41% seen once. This clonotype has ten or more counts. CDR1 SGHDT and CDR2 YYEEEE come from the germline V gene. J lost 2 bases, V lost 4 bases, and 8 bases had no gene match. The CDR3 loop spans 15 amino acids.

The chain couples TRBV5-6 to TRBJ2-5, with 7 bases fitting TRBD1. This sequence originates from an adult man with Graves' ophthalmopathy. The sequencing sample was made of peripheral blood. The CDR3 protein is CASSPKMGQQETQYF. The CDR3 bases are TGTGCCAGCAGCCCGAAGATGGGACAGCAAGAGACCCAGTACTTC.